This T cell receptor (beta chain) originates from a study of blood T cell repertoires in COVID-19. In the study overall: Italy, Spain and the United States were the sources of the convalescent and acute COVID-19 samples. PBMCs, B-cell-depleted T cells, or T cells were the source of the cDNA or gDNA that made up the material.

This clone turned up a few times. Authors' analysis steps: Reference gene primer amplification yielded estimated nucleated cell counts. Method: immunoSEQ multiplex PCR; TCRdb's copy keeps in-frame clones and lacks some. Clone size and the V and J calls come from that table; the DNA yielded D and trimming. The table records approximately 220,000 clones, roughly 90% of them present only once. Per germline, CDR1 GTSNPN and CDR2 SVGIG (reference sequence). The CDR3 consists of 15 residues. J gave up 0 bases and V 5 bases, and 9 bases lay outside the gene matches. The receptor was isolated from a woman in her forties or fifties with acute or convalescent COVID-19. Input material: peripheral blood. The chain employs TRBV30 and TRBJ1-2; 7 bases are shared with TRBD1. This CDR3 is CAWGGDRAANYGYTF. As DNA, the CDR3 is TGTGCCTGGGGGGGAGACAGGGCGGCTAACTATGGCTACACCTTC.